The rows below give T cell receptor beta chains drawn from one sample of a study of read filtering for tumor transcriptome and immune sequencing. TCRdb reanalysed the reads using MiXCR and keeps one entry per CDR3 protein. This table holds approximately 59,000 distinct CDR3 sequences, roughly 12% found once. The sample comprised a population of CD138-negative cells sorted from bone marrow. The source is a donor at least 40 years old with multiple myeloma. The CDR3 runs from the conserved cysteine through the conserved F or W. Each record gives: V gene, J gene, clone size, D gene, CDR3 protein, CDR3 DNA. The D gene is left open where the match is weak. The listing skips clone size in some rows; elsewhere it reads once, few, many or a size class.

V gene: TRBV6-5
J gene: TRBJ1-2
clone size: many
D gene: TRBD1
CDR3 protein: CASSYSSGRGLYGYTF
CDR3 DNA: TGTGCCAGCAGTTACTCGTCGGGCAGGGGGCTCTATGGCTACACCTTC

V gene: TRBV12-3/TRBV12-4
J gene: TRBJ2-1
clone size: few
D gene: NA
CDR3 protein: CASSLPLDGNNEQFF
CDR3 DNA: TGTGCCAGCAGTTTACCACTGGACGGGAACAATGAGCAGTTCTTC

V gene: TRBV25-1
J gene: TRBJ2-5
clone size: NA
D gene: TRBD1
CDR3 protein: CASSEDRGYQETQYF
CDR3 DNA: TGTGCCAGCAGTGAGGACAGGGGTTACCAAGAGACCCAGTACTTC

V gene: TRBV7-9
J gene: TRBJ2-7
clone size: many
D gene: TRBD2
CDR3 protein: CANGLVCEQYF
CDR3 DNA: TGTGCCAATGGACTAGTATGCGAGCAGTACTTC

V gene: TRBV11-2
J gene: TRBJ2-3
clone size: many
D gene: NA
CDR3 protein: CASSKAWGTDTQYF
CDR3 DNA: TGTGCCAGCAGCAAAGCTTGGGGGACAGATACGCAGTATTTT

V gene: TRBV7-9
J gene: TRBJ2-6
clone size: NA
D gene: NA
CDR3 protein: CASSLDLMAGANVLTF
CDR3 DNA: TGTGCCAGCAGCTTAGACCTTATGGCCGGGGCCAACGTCCTGACTTTC

V gene: TRBV5-1
J gene: TRBJ1-1
clone size: NA
D gene: NA
CDR3 protein: CASSLVWGNTEAFF
CDR3 DNA: TGCGCCAGCAGTTTGGTTTGGGGGAACACTGAAGCTTTCTTT

V gene: TRBV7-8
J gene: TRBJ2-1
clone size: once
D gene: TRBD1
CDR3 protein: CASSQGASPYNEQFF
CDR3 DNA: TGTGCCAGCAGCCAGGGGGCCTCGCCCTACAATGAGCAGTTCTTC

V gene: TRBV5-6
J gene: TRBJ2-7
clone size: NA
D gene: TRBD2
CDR3 protein: CASSLRVLAGGASEQYF
CDR3 DNA: TGTGCCAGCAGCTTGAGGGTACTAGCGGGGGGGGCCAGCGAGCAGTACTTC

V gene: TRBV2
J gene: TRBJ2-1
clone size: many
D gene: NA
CDR3 protein: CASRSNEQFF
CDR3 DNA: TGTGCCAGCAGAAGCAATGAGCAGTTCTTC

V gene: TRBV6-5
J gene: TRBJ2-7
clone size: few
D gene: TRBD2
CDR3 protein: CASNRLAGRYEQYF
CDR3 DNA: TGTGCCAGCAACCGACTAGCGGGGCGATACGAGCAGTACTTC

V gene: TRBV7-9
J gene: TRBJ1-4
clone size: many
D gene: TRBD1
CDR3 protein: CASSPGQGYEKLFF
CDR3 DNA: TGTGCCAGCAGCCCGGGACAGGGATACGAAAAACTGTTTTTT

V gene: TRBV7-3
J gene: TRBJ2-3
clone size: NA
D gene: TRBD2
CDR3 protein: CDSSFLAGTDTQYF
CDR3 DNA: TGTGACAGCAGCTTCCTAGCGGGCACAGATACGCAGTATTTT

V gene: TRBV18
J gene: TRBJ1-2
clone size: many
D gene: TRBD1
CDR3 protein: CASSRWDRGDGYTF
CDR3 DNA: TGTGCCAGCTCCCGTTGGGACAGGGGTGATGGCTACACCTTC

V gene: TRBV20-1
J gene: TRBJ1-1
clone size: NA
D gene: TRBD1
CDR3 protein: CSARRQGANTEAFF
CDR3 DNA: TGCAGTGCTAGGCGACAGGGGGCGAACACTGAAGCTTTCTTT

V gene: TRBV10-3
J gene: TRBJ2-2
clone size: many
D gene: TRBD2
CDR3 protein: CAISEREGSTGELFF
CDR3 DNA: TGTGCCATCAGTGAGAGGGAGGGTAGCACCGGGGAGCTGTTTTTT

V gene: TRBV7-6
J gene: TRBJ2-7
clone size: many
D gene: TRBD2
CDR3 protein: CASSLAAGLTYEQYF
CDR3 DNA: TGTGCCAGCAGCTTAGCAGCGGGGTTGACCTACGAGCAGTACTTC

V gene: TRBV7-2
J gene: TRBJ2-7
clone size: few
D gene: NA
CDR3 protein: CASSLRGTAGHLEQYF
CDR3 DNA: TGTGCCAGCAGCTTAAGAGGAACAGCGGGACACCTAGAGCAGTACTTC

V gene: TRBV7-9
J gene: TRBJ2-5
clone size: NA
D gene: NA
CDR3 protein: CASSLGFSVRETQYF
CDR3 DNA: TGTGCCAGCAGCTTAGGTTTTAGCGTTCGGGAGACCCAGTACTTC

V gene: TRBV4-1
J gene: TRBJ2-7
clone size: many
D gene: TRBD1
CDR3 protein: CASSQGQGATYEQYF
CDR3 DNA: TGCGCCAGCAGCCAAGGACAGGGGGCTACCTACGAGCAGTACTTC

V gene: TRBV18
J gene: TRBJ2-3
clone size: many
D gene: TRBD2
CDR3 protein: CASSPSTSGGALGNTDTQYF
CDR3 DNA: TGTGCCAGCTCACCATCGACTAGCGGGGGGGCGCTTGGTAACACAGATACGCAGTATTTT

V gene: TRBV7-8
J gene: TRBJ1-1
clone size: many
D gene: TRBD1
CDR3 protein: CASSSDRATRLNTEAFF
CDR3 DNA: TGTGCCAGCAGCTCCGACAGGGCTACGAGGTTGAACACTGAAGCTTTCTTT

V gene: TRBV20-1
J gene: TRBJ2-2
clone size: many
D gene: NA
CDR3 protein: CSARDIMKYGYDTGELFF
CDR3 DNA: TGCAGTGCTAGAGATATTATGAAGTACGGGTACGACACCGGGGAGCTGTTTTTT

V gene: TRBV19
J gene: TRBJ1-5
clone size: NA
D gene: NA
CDR3 protein: CASRDGRYSNQPQHF
CDR3 DNA: TGTGCCAGTAGGGACGGTCGTTATAGCAATCAGCCCCAGCATTTT

V gene: TRBV3-1
J gene: TRBJ2-3
clone size: few
D gene: NA
CDR3 protein: CASSQPPEADTQYF
CDR3 DNA: TGTGCCAGCAGCCAACCACCCGAGGCAGATACGCAGTATTTT

V gene: TRBV9
J gene: TRBJ1-5
clone size: NA
D gene: NA
CDR3 protein: CASSVDGQRYQPQHF
CDR3 DNA: TGTGCCAGCAGCGTAGACGGGCAGAGATATCAGCCCCAGCATTTT

V gene: TRBV7-3
J gene: TRBJ1-1
clone size: many
D gene: NA
CDR3 protein: CASSSVGGMNTEAFF
CDR3 DNA: TGTGCCAGCAGCTCCGTGGGAGGGATGAACACTGAAGCTTTCTTT

V gene: TRBV4-1
J gene: TRBJ2-5
clone size: many
D gene: NA
CDR3 protein: CASSLYTYQETQYF
CDR3 DNA: TGCGCCAGCAGCCTTTACACGTACCAAGAGACCCAGTACTTC

V gene: TRBV5-6
J gene: TRBJ2-3
clone size: many
D gene: NA
CDR3 protein: CASSSQDTQYF
CDR3 DNA: TGTGCCAGCAGCTCACAGGATACGCAGTATTTT

V gene: TRBV4-1
J gene: TRBJ2-2
clone size: many
D gene: NA
CDR3 protein: CASSQDGIRSRGIGELFF
CDR3 DNA: TGCGCCAGCAGCCAAGACGGGATTCGGAGCAGGGGTATCGGGGAGCTGTTTTTT

V gene: TRBV7-8
J gene: TRBJ2-2
clone size: many
D gene: NA
CDR3 protein: CASRAFAGELFF
CDR3 DNA: TGTGCCAGCAGAGCGTTTGCCGGGGAGCTGTTTTTT

V gene: TRBV7-2
J gene: TRBJ2-7
clone size: many
D gene: NA
CDR3 protein: CASSPRDPTVKQYF
CDR3 DNA: TGTGCCAGCAGCCCTCGGGACCCTACCGTCAAGCAGTACTTC

V gene: TRBV6-1
J gene: TRBJ1-1
clone size: NA
D gene: TRBD1
CDR3 protein: CASSYSRTGRATEAFF
CDR3 DNA: TGTGCCAGCAGTTACTCCCGGACAGGGCGCGCCACTGAAGCTTTCTTT

V gene: TRBV2
J gene: TRBJ2-6
clone size: many
D gene: NA
CDR3 protein: CASSEGRSGANVLTF
CDR3 DNA: TGTGCCAGCAGTGAGGGTCGCTCTGGGGCCAACGTCCTGACTTTC

V gene: TRBV7-9
J gene: TRBJ2-3
clone size: many
D gene: NA
CDR3 protein: CASSLAQSGGRGQYF
CDR3 DNA: TGTGCCAGCAGCTTAGCGCAAAGTGGTGGCCGGGGGCAGTATTTT

V gene: TRBV4-2
J gene: TRBJ2-1
clone size: many
D gene: NA
CDR3 protein: CASSQEDYNSYNEQFF
CDR3 DNA: TGTGCCAGCAGCCAGGAGGATTACAACTCCTACAATGAGCAGTTCTTC

V gene: TRBV7-2
J gene: TRBJ1-5
clone size: many
D gene: TRBD1
CDR3 protein: CASRFPGGGNQPQHF
CDR3 DNA: TGTGCCAGCAGATTTCCAGGGGGCGGCAATCAGCCCCAGCATTTT